The T cell receptor beta chain under discussion was sequenced for a study of PD-1 blockade in classical Hodgkin lymphoma. Findings and limits, study-wide: Exclusion covered patients beginning nivolumab under 1 year post-ASCT. Relapsed/refractory patients reportedly had the lowest baseline TCR diversity, below newly diagnosed patients, who were below healthy donors.

This CDR3 comprises 16 residues. In germline, CDR1 is GTSNPN, CDR2 SVGIG (reference sequence). J gave up 2 bases and V 8 bases, and 10 bases lay outside the gene matches. Profiled with immunoSEQ multiplex PCR; TCRdb holds only in-frame clones, not every one. The sample holds about 47,000 clones, 80% seen once. Concerning this clone itself: Its antigen remains unknown.

The time point is: cycle 4 day 1 (C4D1), after five to seven weeks of nivolumab. All the patients suffered relapse after autologous stem cell transplantation, and brentuximab vedotin exposure differed. The sequenced sample was peripheral blood mononuclear cells (PBMCs), obtained before the fourth cycle of nivolumab. The gene calls are TRBV30 and TRBJ2-1; TRBD2 matches 12 bases. This clonotype was sampled from a human donor with classical Hodgkin lymphoma. CDR3 loop: CATTSASGRAYNEQFF. The DNA for the CDR3 is TGTGCCACTACCTCAGCTAGCGGGAGGGCCTACAATGAGCAGTTCTTC.